These 5 T cell receptor beta chains share one sample of origin, sequenced in a study of somatic mutations in cytotoxic T cells in rheumatoid arthritis. The table came from immunoSEQ multiplex PCR; TCRdb's copy has only in-frame clones and leaves some out. The sample lists some 10,000 clones, more than 65% occurring once. Sequencing input: CD8+ T cells sorted from blood. These receptors originate from a man in his sixties in good health.

The genes are TRBV7-9 and TRBJ2-2; D possibly corresponds to TRBD2 (7 bases). Germline assignment: CDR1 SEHNR and CDR2 FQNEAQ (reference sequence). The CDR3 is 17 residues long. Trimming removed 2 bases at V and 0 bases at J, with 13 bases between. CDR3 amino acids: CASSLYLGGPNTGELFF. As DNA, the CDR3 is TGTGCCAGCAGCTTATACCTCGGGGGGCCGAACACCGGGGAGCTGTTTTTT.

This chain connects TRBV2 to TRBJ2-7; D possibly corresponds to TRBD1 (5 bases). Germline CDR1 SNHLY, CDR2 FYNNEI. Trimming stripped 11 bases from V and 5 bases from J, with 10 bases between. CDR3 length: 10 residues. DNA of the CDR3: TGTGCCTCAGGGAATCACGAGCAGTACTTC. As protein: CASGNHEQYF.

V gene TRBV2 combines with J gene TRBJ2-7, with a tentative D call TRBD2 (5 bases). In germline, CDR1 is SNHLY, CDR2 FYNNEI. The germline V and J ends were trimmed by 4 bases and 6 bases, with 7 bases remaining between them. This CDR3 spans 11 amino acids. The CDR3 loop is CASSGGAEQYF. In nucleotides, the CDR3 is TGTGCCAGCAGTGGGGGAGCCGAGCAGTACTTC.

The chain joins TRBV9 to TRBJ2-1, with 7 positions matching TRBD1. Trimming at V came to 3 bases and at J to 0 bases, leaving 9 bases not matched to a gene. The CDR3 contains 17 residues. Germline V gene sequence: CDR1 SGDLS, CDR2 YYNGEE. CDR3 DNA sequence: TGTGCCAGCAGCGGACAGGGTACTCAAAGCTCCTACAATGAGCAGTTCTTC. Protein sequence: CASSGQGTQSSYNEQFF.

J is TRBJ2-7 and V is TRBV9, with TRBD2 matching 13 bases. Germline assignment: CDR1 SGDLS and CDR2 YYNGEE. This CDR3 region has 17 residues. V lost 4 bases and J lost 8; bases outside the gene matches: 15. This chain's CDR3 is CASSPPGTSGTRVKQYF. For the CDR3, the DNA is TGTGCCAGCAGCCCACCCGGGACTAGCGGGACCAGGGTAAAGCAGTACTTC.